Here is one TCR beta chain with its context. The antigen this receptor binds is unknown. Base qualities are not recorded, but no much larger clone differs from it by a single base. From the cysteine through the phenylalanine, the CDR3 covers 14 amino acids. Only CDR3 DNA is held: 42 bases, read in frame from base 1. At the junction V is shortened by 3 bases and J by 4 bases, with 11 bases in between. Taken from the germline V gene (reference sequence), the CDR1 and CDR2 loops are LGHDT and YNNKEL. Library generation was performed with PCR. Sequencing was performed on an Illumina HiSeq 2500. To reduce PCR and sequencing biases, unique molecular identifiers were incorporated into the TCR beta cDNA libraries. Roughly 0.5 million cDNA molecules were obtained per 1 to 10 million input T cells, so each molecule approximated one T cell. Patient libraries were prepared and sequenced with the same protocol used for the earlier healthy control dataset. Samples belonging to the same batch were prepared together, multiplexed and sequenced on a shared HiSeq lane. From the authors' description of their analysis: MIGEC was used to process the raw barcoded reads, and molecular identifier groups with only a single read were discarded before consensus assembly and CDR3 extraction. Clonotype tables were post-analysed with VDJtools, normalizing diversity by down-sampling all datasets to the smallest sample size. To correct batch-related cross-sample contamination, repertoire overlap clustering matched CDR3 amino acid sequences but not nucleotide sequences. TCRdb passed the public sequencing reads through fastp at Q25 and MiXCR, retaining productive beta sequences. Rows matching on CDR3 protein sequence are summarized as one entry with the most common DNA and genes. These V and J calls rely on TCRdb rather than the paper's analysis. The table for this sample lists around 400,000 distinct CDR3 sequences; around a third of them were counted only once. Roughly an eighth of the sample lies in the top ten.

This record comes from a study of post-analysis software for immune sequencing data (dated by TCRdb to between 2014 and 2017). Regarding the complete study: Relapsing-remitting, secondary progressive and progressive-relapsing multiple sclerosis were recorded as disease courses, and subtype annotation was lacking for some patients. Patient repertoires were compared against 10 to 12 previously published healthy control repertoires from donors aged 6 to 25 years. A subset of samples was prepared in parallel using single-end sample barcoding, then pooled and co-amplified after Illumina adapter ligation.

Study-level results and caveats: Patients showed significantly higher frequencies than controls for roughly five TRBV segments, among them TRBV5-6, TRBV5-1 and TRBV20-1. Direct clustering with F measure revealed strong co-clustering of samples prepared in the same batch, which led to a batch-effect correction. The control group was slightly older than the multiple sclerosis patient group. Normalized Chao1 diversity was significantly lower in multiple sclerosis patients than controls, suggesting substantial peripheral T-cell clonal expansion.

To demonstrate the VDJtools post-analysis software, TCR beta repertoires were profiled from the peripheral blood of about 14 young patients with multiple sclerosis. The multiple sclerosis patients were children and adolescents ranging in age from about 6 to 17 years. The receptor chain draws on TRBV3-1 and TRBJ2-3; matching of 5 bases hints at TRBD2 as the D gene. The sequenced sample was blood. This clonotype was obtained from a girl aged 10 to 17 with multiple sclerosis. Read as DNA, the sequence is TGTGCCAGCAGCCATGACTACACCTCAGATACGCAGTATTTT. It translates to CASSHDYTSDTQYF.